The 17 T cell receptor beta chains below all came from one sample that was sequenced in a study of cytomegalovirus exposure and HLA in healthy donors. The PCR contained 60 Vbeta and 13 Jbeta primers. Profiled with immunoSEQ multiplex PCR; TCRdb holds only in-frame clones, not every one. This table has about 120,000 clones, roughly two thirds appearing once. Sequencing was carried out using PBMCs. The source of these receptors is a man younger than 40 in good health and CMV-seropositive.

The J gene is TRBJ1-1, the V gene TRBV2, with D maybe TRBD1 (6 bases). Germline CDR1 SNHLY, CDR2 FYNNEI. V lost 6 bases and J lost 7, with 15 bases in between. The CDR3 consists of 13 residues. This chain's CDR3 is CASRVGGEGEAFF. The CDR3, as DNA: TGTGCCAGCAGAGTAGGGGGGGAGGGTGAAGCTTTCTTT.

J is TRBJ2-3 and V is TRBV5-1, with 8 nucleotides matching TRBD2. Losses at the gene ends were 5 bases for V and 4 bases for J; bases not matched to a gene: 6. Germline V lookup: CDR1 SGHRS, CDR2 YFSETQ. The CDR3 is 14 amino acids. CDR3 residues: CASRSGSGSDTQYF. The DNA for the CDR3 is TGCGCCAGCAGGAGCGGGAGCGGGTCAGATACGCAGTATTTT. Combining the CDR3 with reference TRBV5-1 and TRBJ2-3 gives the whole variable domain KAGVTQTPRYLIKTRGQQVTLSCSPISGHRSVSWYQQTPGQGLQFLFEYFSETQRNKGNFPGRFSGRQFSNSRSEMNVSTLELGDSALYLCASRSGSGSDTQYFGPGTRLTVL.

The genes are TRBV4-3 and TRBJ2-1; a weak D match, TRBD1 (7 bases). The germline CDR1 and CDR2 sequences are LGHNA and YSLEER. CDR3 size: 17 residues. V lost 0 bases and J lost 4, with 16 bases in between. The CDR3 loop reads CASSQDLWRDRYNEQFF. The CDR3 bases are TGCGCCAGCAGCCAAGATCTCTGGCGGGACAGATACAATGAGCAGTTCTTC.

The chain employs TRBV30 and TRBJ2-5; D might be TRBD1 (5 bases). With the DNA end fitting TRBJ2-7 better, the J assignment may be wrong. The CDR3 contains 14 residues. CDR1 and CDR2 (germline): GTSNPN, SVGIG (reference sequence). The CDR3 DNA is TGTGCCTGGACTTCCCGGCAGGGCAACTACGAGCAGTACTTC. This gives the protein CAWTSRQGNYEQYF.

V is TRBV12-2 and J is TRBJ1-1; TRBD1 is the table's D call and was not checked against the DNA. TRBV12-2 is a recognized pseudogene. The CDR3 runs to 15 residues. The CDR3 DNA follows: TGTGCAAGTCGCCAAGGTTCACAGAGTAACACTGAAGCTTTCTTT. Protein: CASRQGSQSNTEAFF.

V usage is TRBV2 and J usage is TRBJ2-3; 7 bases are shared with TRBD2. This CDR3 has 15 amino acids. J gave up 0 bases and V 10 bases, and 10 bases lay outside the gene matches. From germline, CDR1 is SNHLY and CDR2 FYNNEI. Here the CDR3 DNA reads TGTGCCACTAGCGGTCGCAGAACTAGCACAGATACGCAGTATTTT. It codes for CATSGRRTSTDTQYF.

This clone was seen a single time. The gene calls are TRBV11-3 and TRBJ2-1, with D possibly TRBD2 on 6 matching bases. The V gene's germline CDR1 is SGHNT and CDR2 YENEEA. There are 14 residues in the CDR3. Deletions cut 2 bases from V and 6 bases from J, with 11 bases between. This CDR3 is CASSLFGTFNEQFF. The CDR3 DNA follows: TGTGCCAGCAGCTTATTTGGGACTTTCAATGAGCAGTTCTTC.

The chain couples TRBV6-5 to TRBJ2-3; D might be TRBD2 (6 bases). The CDR3 consists of 15 residues. The V and J ends lost 2 bases and 4 bases respectively, with 13 bases between them. Per germline, CDR1 MNHEY and CDR2 SVGAGI. CDR3 region: CASSYVLAGADTQYF. The CDR3 coding sequence is TGTGCCAGCAGTTACGTACTAGCCGGCGCAGATACGCAGTATTTT.

The chain has TRBV6-5 and TRBJ2-3; weak D call: TRBD2 (6 bases). The CDR3 has 15 amino acids. Germline CDR1 and CDR2: MNHEY and SVGAGI. Trimming took 0 bases from V and 6 from J, leaving 13 bases between them. CDR3 protein: CASSYSSGVGDTQYF. DNA of the CDR3: TGTGCCAGCAGTTACTCGTCGGGGGTCGGGGATACGCAGTATTTT.

This clone was counted a few times. The chain recombines TRBV7-9 with TRBJ2-5, with D perhaps matching TRBD1 (6 bases). V dropped 5 bases and J dropped 2 bases, with 18 bases sitting between them. The CDR3 runs 16 residues. Per the germline V gene, CDR1 is SEHNR and CDR2 is FQNEAQ (reference sequence). The CDR3 DNA is TGTGCCAGCAGCGCTATAAGGACAGACGTACAAGAGACCCAGTACTTC. It specifies CASSAIRTDVQETQYF.

The CDR3 nucleotides are TGCAGCGTAGGGGATCCAGGGGGCAGTTCACCCCTCCACTTT. The encoded protein is CSVGDPGGSSPLHF. The chain has TRBV29-1 and TRBJ1-6; 8 bases align to TRBD1. Per germline, CDR1 SQVTM and CDR2 ANQGSEA. With V trimmed by 6 bases and J by 9 bases, 10 bases remained unmatched. The CDR3 sequence is 14 residues long.

This chain joins TRBV19 and TRBJ2-7, with a tentative D call TRBD2 (5 bases). The V and J ends lost 2 bases and 2 bases respectively, with 13 bases between them. The germline V gene has CDR1 LNHDA and CDR2 SQIVND (reference sequence). This CDR3 contains 15 residues. The CDR3 spells CASSISADGTYEQYF. CDR3 coding DNA: TGTGCCAGTAGTATATCGGCGGACGGGACCTACGAGCAGTACTTC.

The rearrangement links TRBV27 to TRBJ2-7, with D tentatively TRBD1 (6 bases). Germline CDR1 reads MNHEY; CDR2 reads SMNVEV (reference sequence). V was cut by 5 bases and J by 6 bases, with 20 bases left in between. There are 15 residues in the CDR3. DNA for the CDR3: TGTGCCAGCAGTAACCTATGGGCCTTAGGGGGCGAGCAGTACTTC. Amino acids: CASSNLWALGGEQYF.

J is TRBJ2-5 and V is TRBV4-2, with D maybe TRBD1 (6 bases). CDR3 size: 16 residues. The germline gives CDR1 LGHNA, CDR2 YNFKEQ. Trimming left V 0 bases short and J 8 bases short, with 19 bases between. The CDR3: CASSQDKGVLTETQYF. The CDR3 DNA is TGTGCCAGCAGCCAAGATAAGGGGGTCTTGACGGAAACCCAGTACTTC.

This clone was recorded a few times. The CDR3, as DNA: TGTGCCAGTAGTATAAGGTTCGGGGTGGGCTTTGGGGCCAACGTCCTGACTTTC. Its protein is CASSIRFGVGFGANVLTF. The J gene is TRBJ2-6, the V gene TRBV19, with D perhaps TRBD2 (5 bases). V lost 2 bases to trimming and J lost 3 bases, with 17 bases between them. CDR3 length: 18 residues. Germline-derived CDR1 and CDR2 are LNHDA and SQIVND (reference sequence). Using reference TRBV19 and TRBJ2-6 for the parts outside the CDR3, the full variable domain is DGGITQSPKYLFRKEGQNVTLSCEQNLNHDAMYWYRQDPGQGLRLIYYSQIVNDFQKGDIAEGYSVSREKKESFPLTVTSAQKNPTAFYLCASSIRFGVGFGANVLTFGAGSRLTVL.

This chain uses TRBV19 with TRBJ2-4; 10 bases are a match to TRBD1. In germline, CDR1 is LNHDA, CDR2 SQIVND (reference sequence). The CDR3 sequence is 14 residues long. V lost 1 base, J lost 9 bases, and 3 bases stayed unmatched. The CDR3 DNA reads TGTGCCAGTAGTATAGCCGGACAGGGGGTCATTCAGTACTTC. Its protein is CASSIAGQGVIQYF.

The chain is built from TRBV2 and TRBJ1-2; 9 bases are a match to TRBD1. The germline CDR1 and CDR2 sequences are SNHLY and FYNNEI. This CDR3 spans 15 amino acids. V shed 7 bases, J shed 0 bases, and the junction held 6 bases outside the gene matches. Written as DNA, the CDR3 is TGTGCCAGCAAAACAGGGGGCCCGACTAACTATGGCTACACCTTC. Its protein product is CASKTGGPTNYGYTF.